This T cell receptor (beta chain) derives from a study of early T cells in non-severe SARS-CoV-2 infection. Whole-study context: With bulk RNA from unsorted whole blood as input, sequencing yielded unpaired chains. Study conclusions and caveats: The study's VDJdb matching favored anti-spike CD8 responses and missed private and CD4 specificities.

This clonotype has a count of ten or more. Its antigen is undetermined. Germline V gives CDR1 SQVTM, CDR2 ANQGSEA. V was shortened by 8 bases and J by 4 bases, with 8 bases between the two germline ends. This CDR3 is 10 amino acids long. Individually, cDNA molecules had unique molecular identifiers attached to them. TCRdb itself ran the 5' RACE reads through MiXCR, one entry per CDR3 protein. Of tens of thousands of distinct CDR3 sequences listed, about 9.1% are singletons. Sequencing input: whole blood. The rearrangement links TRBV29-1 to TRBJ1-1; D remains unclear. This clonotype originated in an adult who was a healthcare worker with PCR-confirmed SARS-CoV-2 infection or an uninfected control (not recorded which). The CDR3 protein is CSSGSTEAFF. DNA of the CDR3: TGCAGCTCGGGGAGCACTGAAGCTTTCTTT.